The next 5 T cell receptor beta chains were all read from a single sample in a study of T cells in Graves' hyperthyroidism and ophthalmopathy. RNA transcripts provided the source from which TCR beta CDR3 regions were amplified. The TCR CDR3 first-round RT-PCR relied on the HTBI primer set. TCRdb itself ran the multiplex PCR reads through MiXCR, one entry per CDR3 protein. The data show around 190,000 distinct CDR3 sequences, with more than 15% seen just once and roughly 30% held by the top ten. Sample: blood. These receptors were obtained from a woman in her forties or fifties with Graves' hyperthyroidism.

In its sample, this clonotype was seen many times. The chain is built from TRBV28 and TRBJ1-1; D is ambiguous. With 3 bases removed from V and 3 bases from J, the gap between germline ends came to 14 bases. Germline V gene lookup returns CDR1 MDHEN and CDR2 SYDVKM. The CDR3 contains 15 residues. Here the CDR3 reads CASSFLGSGHTEAFF. In DNA, the CDR3 is TGTGCCAGCAGTTTCCTGGGAAGCGGGCACACTGAAGCTTTCTTT.

This clonotype occurred many times. The J gene is TRBJ2-1, the V gene TRBV19; no clear D gene. V was pared by 6 bases and J by 6 bases, with 12 bases between. This CDR3 has 13 amino acids. Germline-derived CDR1 and CDR2 are LNHDA and SQIVND (reference sequence). The CDR3 region has the DNA TGTGCCAGTAGCCTTACACCCGGCAATGAGCAGTTCTTC. Protein sequence: CASSLTPGNEQFF.

This clonotype was observed at least ten times. The CDR3 DNA sequence: TGTGCCAGCAGTACCCAGGGTATGAGCTCCTACGAGCAGTACTTC. Translation gives CASSTQGMSSYEQYF. The chain carries TRBV2 and TRBJ2-7; D possibly corresponds to TRBD1 (5 bases). There are 15 residues in the CDR3. CDR1 is SNHLY, CDR2 FYNNEI, per germline. Trimming removed 5 bases at V and 0 bases at J, with 14 bases between. The variable domain in full, completed from reference TRBV2 and TRBJ2-7, reads EPEVTQTPSHQVTQMGQEVILRCVPISNHLYFYWYRQILGQKVEFLVSFYNNEISEKSEIFDDQFSVERPDGSNFTLKIRSTKLEDSAMYFCASSTQGMSSYEQYFGPGTRLTVT.

There are many counts of this clonotype. In DNA form, the CDR3 reads TGCAGTGCCACGGGACAGGGAACTGACTTTAATGAAAAACTGTTTTTT. It translates to CSATGQGTDFNEKLFF. The chain combines TRBV20-1 with TRBJ1-4; 9 bases agree with TRBD1. Looked up from germline, CDR1 is DFQATT and CDR2 is SNEGSKA (reference sequence). After removal of 6 bases from V and 4 bases from J, the junction contained 12 bases not matched to a gene. The CDR3 length is 16 residues.

This clonotype was counted ten times or more. This chain joins TRBV7-9 and TRBJ1-1; D is perhaps TRBD1 (5 bases). This CDR3 is 13 amino acids long. V lost 6 bases to trimming and J lost 5 bases, with 13 bases between them. Germline lookup yields CDR1 SEHNR and CDR2 FQNEAQ (reference sequence). The CDR3 here is CASRSSGGTEAFF. The CDR3 DNA reads TGTGCCAGCAGATCGTCGGGGGGGACTGAAGCTTTCTTT.